This is a list of T cell receptor beta chains from one sample in a study of PD-L1 blockade in urothelial cancer. Method: immunoSEQ multiplex PCR; TCRdb's copy keeps in-frame clones and lacks some. There are over 100,000 clones in the sample; around 84% occur only once, and 2.5% to 3.5% lies in the top ten. The material was PBMCs, obtained around atezolizumab (anti-PD-L1) treatment. These TCRs come from a man aged 50 to 59 with urothelial cancer. The CDR3 runs from the conserved cysteine through the conserved F or W. A D gene is named only where the DNA matches it firmly. Expanded clones are given a class, and other clones once, few, many or no size at all.

d_call	v_call	cdr3_length	clone_size	j_call	cdr3_nt	cdr3_aa
-	TRBV2	15	once	TRBJ2-7	TGTGCCAGCAGTGAAAGACAGGCGACCTCCTACGAGCAGTACTTC	CASSERQATSYEQYF
TRBD2	TRBV9	15	-	TRBJ2-1	TGTGCCAGCAGCGTATCTAGCGGGGCCTTCAATGAGCAGTTCTTC	CASSVSSGAFNEQFF
TRBD1	TRBV19	13	-	TRBJ1-2	TGTGCCACCTCGACAGGGCGTAACTATGGCTACACCTTC	CATSTGRNYGYTF
TRBD2	TRBV28	14	-	TRBJ2-7	TGTGCCAGCAGTTTCCGAGCGGGAGTCGGCGAGCAGTACTTC	CASSFRAGVGEQYF
-	TRBV21-1	21	once	TRBJ2-3	TGTGCCAGCAGCAAAGGGGACGGCGGGGGACGTGCTAGCGGGACCCTCAGGGCGCAGTATTTT	CASSKGDGGGRASGTLRAQYF
-	TRBV6-1	18	-	TRBJ2-2	TGTGCCAGCAGTGATGATCCCCCGCGGGGAACGAACACCGGGGAGCTGTTTTTT	CASSDDPPRGTNTGELFF
-	TRBV30	12	few	TRBJ1-5	TGTGCCTGGAGCGTCGACACTCAGCCCCAGCATTTT	CAWSVDTQPQHF
TRBD1	TRBV5-4	13	-	TRBJ2-4	TGTGCCAGCAGCTGGACAGGGGAAAACATTCAGTACTTC	CASSWTGENIQYF
-	TRBV7-6	15	-	TRBJ2-3	TGTGCCAGCAGCTCACGAGGCGGGAGCACAGATACGCAGTATTTT	CASSSRGGSTDTQYF
TRBD1	TRBV28	14	-	TRBJ1-1	TGTGCCAGCAGACGGACAGGGGGCGTCCCTGAAGCTTTCTTT	CASRRTGGVPEAFF
TRBD2	TRBV28	16	-	TRBJ2-1	TGTGCCAGCAGTCCCCGGAGACTAGCGGGGAGGGATGAGCAGTTCTTC	CASSPRRLAGRDEQFF
TRBD1	TRBV28	15	-	TRBJ1-2	TGTGCCAGCAGTTTATCTGACAGGGGTGACTATGGCTACACCTTC	CASSLSDRGDYGYTF
-	TRBV6-6	11	many	TRBJ2-7	TGTGCCAGCAGTTCACTAAACGAGCAGTACTTC	CASSSLNEQYF
TRBD1	TRBV2	13	-	TRBJ2-1	TGTGCCAGCAGTCAACAGGGGGCAGGTGAGCAGTTCTTC	CASSQQGAGEQFF
TRBD2	TRBV7-2	16	once	TRBJ2-2	TGTGCCAGCAGCTTAACCGGGAGGGCCTGGACCGGGGAGCTGTTTTTT	CASSLTGRAWTGELFF
-	TRBV7-2	13	-	TRBJ1-6	TGTGCCAGCAGTCCGGGCGGGTATTCACCCCTCCACTTT	CASSPGGYSPLHF
TRBD1	TRBV5-1	16	-	TRBJ2-5	TGCGCCAGCAGCTTGGCTGGAGACAGGGGTACGGAGACCCAGTACTTC	CASSLAGDRGTETQYF
TRBD2	TRBV19	17	-	TRBJ2-2	TGTGCCAGTAGTGCCCGTATAGCGGGAGCGGTCACCGGGGAGCTGTTTTTT	CASSARIAGAVTGELFF
-	TRBV7-2	16	-	TRBJ2-2	TGTGCCAGCAGGCCGCCGGGTTCACAGGGTTCCGGGGAGCTGTTTTTT	CASRPPGSQGSGELFF
-	TRBV5-1	14	-	TRBJ1-1	TGCGCCAGCAGCTTGTCGGGTTCCCACACTGAAGCTTTCTTT	CASSLSGSHTEAFF
TRBD2	TRBV7-2	15	-	TRBJ2-1	TGTGCCAGCAGCCTGTCTAGCGGGTCCTACTGGGGGCAGTTCTTC	CASSLSSGSYWGQFF
TRBD1	TRBV27	14	-	TRBJ2-5	TGTGCCAGCAGTTTCAGGGGGCGCACAGAGACCCAGTACTTC	CASSFRGRTETQYF
-	TRBV30	15	once	TRBJ1-2	TGTGCCTGGACAAAATGGGGCTCTCCGGTCTATGGCTACACCTTC	CAWTKWGSPVYGYTF
-	TRBV7-2	13	-	TRBJ2-5	TGTGCCAGCAGCGTACTAGGAAAAGAGACCCAGTACTTC	CASSVLGKETQYF
TRBD1	TRBV19	14	-	TRBJ1-5	TGTGCCAGTAATCGGCAGGGGGCACCTCAGCCCCAGCATTTT	CASNRQGAPQPQHF
TRBD2	TRBV28	21	-	TRBJ2-5	TGTGCCAGCAGTTTATCACCAGGAGGGCGGGAGCCGTCAGGTTTTATCGAGACCCAGTACTTC	CASSLSPGGREPSGFIETQYF
TRBD1	TRBV7-9	14	-	TRBJ1-6	TGTGCCAGCAGCTTAAGGGACAGGGAATCACCCCTCCACTTT	CASSLRDRESPLHF
-	TRBV7-9	14	few	TRBJ2-7	TGTGCCAGCAGCTGGGGCGGGACGCGGGGCGAGCAGTACTTC	CASSWGGTRGEQYF
-	TRBV2	15	-	TRBJ1-5	TGTGCCAGCAGTGAGGAGGGTGTTCACAATCAGCCCCAGCATTTT	CASSEEGVHNQPQHF
-	TRBV6-1	13	-	TRBJ1-4	TGTGCCAGCAGTTGGGACTTAAATGAAAAACTGTTTTTT	CASSWDLNEKLFF
TRBD1	TRBV5-1	15	-	TRBJ1-1	TGCGCCAGCTCCGACAGGGGAGGCGTGAACACTGAAGCTTTCTTT	CASSDRGGVNTEAFF
-	TRBV7-6	13	-	TRBJ1-1	TGTGCCAGCAGCTCACAGGGTTACACTGAAGCTTTCTTT	CASSSQGYTEAFF
TRBD2	TRBV7-2	15	few	TRBJ2-1	TGTGCCAGCATCTTAGCGGGAGTCAGGTACAATGAGCAGTTCTTC	CASILAGVRYNEQFF
-	TRBV9	15	-	TRBJ2-7	TGTGCCAGCAGCCCCGCCGGGACATGGGTCCCCGAGCAGTACTTC	CASSPAGTWVPEQYF
-	TRBV18	15	few	TRBJ2-2	TGTGCCAGCTCGTACAGGCAGGGAAACACCGGGGAGCTGTTTTTT	CASSYRQGNTGELFF
TRBD2	TRBV9	16	-	TRBJ2-5	TGTGCCAGCAGCGTAGTCCCTAGCGGGAGAGGGGAGACCCAGTACTTC	CASSVVPSGRGETQYF
TRBD1	TRBV28	13	-	TRBJ1-2	TGTGCCAGCAGTAAAGGACAGGGGTACGGCTACACCTTC	CASSKGQGYGYTF
TRBD2	TRBV4-1	16	-	TRBJ2-5	TGCGCCAGCAGCCAAGATACGGCTAGCGGGAGGGGGACCCAGTACTTC	CASSQDTASGRGTQYF
-	TRBV6-6	15	-	TRBJ2-2	TGTGCCAGTTCAATTGAGACAGGCAGAACCGGGGAGCTGTTTTTT	CASSIETGRTGELFF
-	TRBV7-9	14	-	TRBJ1-1	TGTGCCAGCAGAGACGGGTTACGCAACACTGAAGCTTTCTTT	CASRDGLRNTEAFF
-	TRBV29-1	11	-	TRBJ1-2	TGCAGCGTTGGAGGGTGGATAGGCTACACCTTC	CSVGGWIGYTF
-	TRBV7-6	15	-	TRBJ1-1	TGTGCCAGCAGCTTAGCGGGAGGAATTAACACTGAAGCTTTCTTT	CASSLAGGINTEAFF
TRBD2	TRBV5-1	21	-	TRBJ2-6	TGCGCCAGCAGCTTGGCCAAGGGACTAGCGGGGTACACCCCTGGGGCCAACGTCCTGACTTTC	CASSLAKGLAGYTPGANVLTF
-	TRBV4-1	15	-	TRBJ1-3	TGCGCCAGCAGCCAAACAGGGAGCTCTGGAAACACCATATATTTT	CASSQTGSSGNTIYF
TRBD2	TRBV9	12	-	TRBJ2-2	TGTGCCAGCGCGGGGGACGCCGGGGAGCTGTTTTTT	CASAGDAGELFF
-	TRBV5-6	16	-	TRBJ2-2	TGTGCCAGCAGCTTGATTCGAGGGAGTGGGTCCGGGGAGCTGTTTTTT	CASSLIRGSGSGELFF
-	TRBV20-1	10	once	TRBJ2-3	TGCAGTGTGAGCGCCGATACGCAGTATTTT	CSVSADTQYF
-	TRBV11-2	13	-	TRBJ2-2	TGTGCCAGCAGAGATCCTCGGGGAGGGGAGCTGTTTTTT	CASRDPRGGELFF
-	TRBV7-6	15	few	TRBJ1-5	TGTGCCAGCAGCAACCTCATACGGAGAAATCAGCCCCAGCATTTT	CASSNLIRRNQPQHF
-	TRBV30	15	-	TRBJ1-3	TGTGCCTGGAGTCTGGCCATCGTCTCTGGAAACACCATATATTTT	CAWSLAIVSGNTIYF
TRBD2	TRBV2	15	-	TRBJ2-5	TGTGCCAGCTCCTTGACTAGCGGGACGCAAGAGACCCAGTACTTC	CASSLTSGTQETQYF
-	TRBV30	13	-	TRBJ2-3	TGTGCCTGGAGCCGGGTAAAAACAGATACGCAGTATTTT	CAWSRVKTDTQYF
-	TRBV5-1	13	-	TRBJ1-3	TGCGCCAGTAGCACCTACTCTGGAAACACCATATATTTT	CASSTYSGNTIYF
TRBD1	TRBV18	15	-	TRBJ1-1	TGTGCCAGCTCCAACCAGGGGGAATCAGGGACTGAAGCTTTCTTT	CASSNQGESGTEAFF
TRBD1	TRBV7-7	15	-	TRBJ1-4	TGTGCTAGCAGCTTAGCAGGGGGACCTAATGAAAAACTGTTTTTT	CASSLAGGPNEKLFF
-	TRBV27	15	-	TRBJ2-7	-	CASSTSSLADYEQYF
-	TRBV29-1	17	once	TRBJ1-1	TGCAGCGTTGAAGATCTTCTAGGTACGGGGGGGAACACTGAAGCTTTCTTT	CSVEDLLGTGGNTEAFF
TRBD2	TRBV10-2	16	-	TRBJ2-1	TGCGCCAGCAGATACACCGGGACTAGCGGTTACAATGAGCAGTTCTTC	CASRYTGTSGYNEQFF